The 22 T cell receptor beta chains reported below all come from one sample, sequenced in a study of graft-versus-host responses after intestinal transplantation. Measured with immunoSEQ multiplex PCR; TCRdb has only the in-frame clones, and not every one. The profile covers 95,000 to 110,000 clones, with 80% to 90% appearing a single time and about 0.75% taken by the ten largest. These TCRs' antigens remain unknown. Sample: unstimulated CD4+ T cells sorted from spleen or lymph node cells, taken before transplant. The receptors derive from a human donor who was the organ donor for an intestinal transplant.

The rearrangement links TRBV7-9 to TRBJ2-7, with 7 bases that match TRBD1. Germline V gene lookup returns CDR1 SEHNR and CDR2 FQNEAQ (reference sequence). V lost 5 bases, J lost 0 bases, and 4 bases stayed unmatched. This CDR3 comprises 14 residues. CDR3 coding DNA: TGTGCCAGCAGCCCCGACAGGGTCTCCTACGAGCAGTACTTC. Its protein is CASSPDRVSYEQYF.

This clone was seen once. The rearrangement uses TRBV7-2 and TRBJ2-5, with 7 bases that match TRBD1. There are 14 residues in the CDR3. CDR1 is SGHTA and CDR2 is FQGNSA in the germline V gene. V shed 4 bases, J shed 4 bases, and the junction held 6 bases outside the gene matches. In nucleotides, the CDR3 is TGTGCCAGCAGCTCACAGGGGACAATAGAGACCCAGTACTTC. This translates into CASSSQGTIETQYF.

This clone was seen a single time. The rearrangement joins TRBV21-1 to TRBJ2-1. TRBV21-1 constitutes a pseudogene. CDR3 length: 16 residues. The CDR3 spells CASSNRDVSSYNEQFF. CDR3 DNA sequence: TGTGCCAGCAGCAATAGGGATGTGAGCTCCTACAATGAGCAGTTCTTC.

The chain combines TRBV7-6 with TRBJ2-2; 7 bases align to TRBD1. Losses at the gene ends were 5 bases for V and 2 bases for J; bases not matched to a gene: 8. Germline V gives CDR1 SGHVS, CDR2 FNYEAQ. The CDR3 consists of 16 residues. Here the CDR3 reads CASSPRTGRNTGELFF. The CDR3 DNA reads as TGTGCCAGCAGCCCGAGGACAGGTCGTAACACCGGGGAGCTGTTTTTT.

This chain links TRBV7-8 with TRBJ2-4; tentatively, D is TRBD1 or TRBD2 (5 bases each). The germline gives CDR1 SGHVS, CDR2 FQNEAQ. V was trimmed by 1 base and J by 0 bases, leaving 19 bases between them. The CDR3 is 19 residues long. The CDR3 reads CASSLGPGPRQIAKNIQYF. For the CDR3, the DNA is TGTGCCAGCAGCTTAGGACCGGGACCCCGACAAATAGCCAAAAACATTCAGTACTTC.

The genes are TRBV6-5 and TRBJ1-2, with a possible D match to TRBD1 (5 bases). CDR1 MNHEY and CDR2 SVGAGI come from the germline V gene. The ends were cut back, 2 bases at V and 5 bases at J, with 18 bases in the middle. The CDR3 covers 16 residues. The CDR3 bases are TGTGCCAGCAGTTACGCGGCGGTCGTCGGGGGGTATGGCTACACCTTC. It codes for CASSYAAVVGGYGYTF.

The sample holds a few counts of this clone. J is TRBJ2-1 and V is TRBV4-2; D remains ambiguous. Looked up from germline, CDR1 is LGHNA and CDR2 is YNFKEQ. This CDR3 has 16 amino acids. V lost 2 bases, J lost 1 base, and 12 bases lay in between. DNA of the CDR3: TGTGCCAGCAGCCAACAAGCGTTGAGTTCCTACAATGAGCAGTTCTTC. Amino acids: CASSQQALSSYNEQFF.

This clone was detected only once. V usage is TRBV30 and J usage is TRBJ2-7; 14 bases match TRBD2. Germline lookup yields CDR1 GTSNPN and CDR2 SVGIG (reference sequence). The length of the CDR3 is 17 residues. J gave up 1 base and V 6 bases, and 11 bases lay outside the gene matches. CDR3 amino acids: CACTQTSGRAPSYEQYF. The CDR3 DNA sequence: TGTGCCTGCACACAGACTAGCGGGAGGGCCCCTTCCTACGAGCAGTACTTC.

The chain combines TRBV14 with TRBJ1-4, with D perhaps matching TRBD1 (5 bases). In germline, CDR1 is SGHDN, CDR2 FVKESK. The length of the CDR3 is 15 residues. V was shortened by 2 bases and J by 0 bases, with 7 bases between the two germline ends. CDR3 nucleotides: TGTGCCAGCAGCCAAAGGGGAACAACTAATGAAAAACTGTTTTTT. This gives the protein CASSQRGTTNEKLFF.

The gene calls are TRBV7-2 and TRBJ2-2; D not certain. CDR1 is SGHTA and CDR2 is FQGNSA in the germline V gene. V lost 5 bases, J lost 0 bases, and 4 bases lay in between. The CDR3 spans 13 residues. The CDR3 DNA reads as TGTGCCAGCAGCGGCACGAACACCGGGGAGCTGTTTTTT. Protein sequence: CASSGTNTGELFF.

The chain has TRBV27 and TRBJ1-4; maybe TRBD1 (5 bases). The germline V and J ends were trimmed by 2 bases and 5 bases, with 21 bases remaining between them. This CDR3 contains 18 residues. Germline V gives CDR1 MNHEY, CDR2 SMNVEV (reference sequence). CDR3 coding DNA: TGTGCCAGCAGTTTAAACCCCCCCCACAGGCGATGGAATGAAAAACTGTTTTTT. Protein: CASSLNPPHRRWNEKLFF.

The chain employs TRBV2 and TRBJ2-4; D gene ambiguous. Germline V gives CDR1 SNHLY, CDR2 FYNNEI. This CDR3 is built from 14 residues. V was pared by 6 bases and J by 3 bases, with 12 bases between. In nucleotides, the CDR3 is TGTGCCAGCAGATGGGGTAGAGGCAAAAACATTCAGTACTTC. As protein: CASRWGRGKNIQYF.

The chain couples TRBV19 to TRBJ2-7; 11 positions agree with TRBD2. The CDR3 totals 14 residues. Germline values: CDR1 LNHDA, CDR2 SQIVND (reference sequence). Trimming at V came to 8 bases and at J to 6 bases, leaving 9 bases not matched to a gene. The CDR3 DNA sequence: TGTGCCAGTCGAAGACTAGCGGGAACCGGCGAGCAGTACTTC. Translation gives CASRRLAGTGEQYF.

This CDR3 reads CASSLARTSTDTQYF. The CDR3 DNA reads as TGCGCCAGCAGCTTGGCAAGGACTAGCACAGATACGCAGTATTTT. The chain carries TRBV5-1 and TRBJ2-3, with D possibly being TRBD2 (5 bases). There are 15 residues in the CDR3. CDR1 SGHRS and CDR2 YFSETQ come from the germline V gene. The V and J ends lost 0 bases and 0 bases respectively, with 8 bases between them.

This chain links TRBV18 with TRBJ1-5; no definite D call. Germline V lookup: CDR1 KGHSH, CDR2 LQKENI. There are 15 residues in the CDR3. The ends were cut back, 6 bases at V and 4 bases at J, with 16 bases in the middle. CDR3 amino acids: CASSPSNSRNQPQHF. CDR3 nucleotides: TGTGCCAGCTCGCCGTCTAATTCGAGAAATCAGCCCCAGCATTTT.

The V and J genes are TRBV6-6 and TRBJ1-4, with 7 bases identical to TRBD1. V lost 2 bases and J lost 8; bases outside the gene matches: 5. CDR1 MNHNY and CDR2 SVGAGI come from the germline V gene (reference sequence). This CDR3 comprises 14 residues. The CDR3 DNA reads TGTGCCAGCAGTTACCGCCGGGACAGCGAAAAACTGTTTTTT. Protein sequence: CASSYRRDSEKLFF.

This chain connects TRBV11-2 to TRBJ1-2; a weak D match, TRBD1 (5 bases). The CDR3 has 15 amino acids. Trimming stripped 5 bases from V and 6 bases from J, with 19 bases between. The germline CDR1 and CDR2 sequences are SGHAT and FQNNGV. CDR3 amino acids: CASSPLVGQLDGYTF. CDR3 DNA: TGTGCCAGCAGCCCCCTTGTCGGACAACTCGATGGCTACACCTTC.

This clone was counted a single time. CDR3 sequence (DNA): TGTGCCAGCAGCCTTTCGGGACAGGGCATATATGGCTACACCTTC. It is translated as CASSLSGQGIYGYTF. V and J are TRBV5-5 and TRBJ1-2; 9 nucleotides align to TRBD1. V lost 4 bases and J lost 5; bases outside the gene matches: 9. The germline gives CDR1 SGHKS, CDR2 YYEKEE (reference sequence). The CDR3 sequence is 15 residues long.

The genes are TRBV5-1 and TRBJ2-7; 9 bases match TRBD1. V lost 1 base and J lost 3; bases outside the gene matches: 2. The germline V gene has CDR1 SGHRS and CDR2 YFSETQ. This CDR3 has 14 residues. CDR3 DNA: TGCGCCAGCAGCTTGTCGGGACAGGGCTACGAGCAGTACTTC. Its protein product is CASSLSGQGYEQYF.

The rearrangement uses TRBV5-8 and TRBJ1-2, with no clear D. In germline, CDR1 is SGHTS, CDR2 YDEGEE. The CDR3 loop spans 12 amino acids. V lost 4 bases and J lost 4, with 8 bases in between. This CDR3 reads CASSPGSYGYTF. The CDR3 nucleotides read TGTGCCAGCAGCCCAGGCAGCTATGGCTACACCTTC.

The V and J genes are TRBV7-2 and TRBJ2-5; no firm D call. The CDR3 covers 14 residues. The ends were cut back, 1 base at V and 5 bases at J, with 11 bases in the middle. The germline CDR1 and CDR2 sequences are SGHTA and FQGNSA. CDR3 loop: CASSLETNRETQYF. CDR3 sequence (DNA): TGTGCCAGCAGCTTAGAGACGAATCGCGAGACCCAGTACTTC.

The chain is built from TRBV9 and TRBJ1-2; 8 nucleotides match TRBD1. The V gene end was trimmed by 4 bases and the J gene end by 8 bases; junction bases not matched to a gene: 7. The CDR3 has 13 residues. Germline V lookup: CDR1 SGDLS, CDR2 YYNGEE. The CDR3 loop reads CASSPPTGAGYTF. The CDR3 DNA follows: TGTGCCAGCAGCCCACCGACAGGGGCGGGCTACACCTTC.